This T cell receptor (beta chain) was retrieved from a study of shared clonotypes between healthy human individuals. Overall study findings and caveats: Specimens sampled were limited to blood, with tissue repertoires likely differing.

Concerning this clone itself: Its antigen is unidentified.

The CDR3 sequence is 14 residues long. With V trimmed by 0 bases and J by 4 bases, 1 base remained unmatched. Germline CDR1 SGHAT, CDR2 FQDESV (reference sequence). Repertoires were generated with immunoSEQ multiplex PCR, while TCRdb's copy carries only in-frame clones and drops some. The sample has nearly 500,000 clones, about 79% seen once. The source material was PBMCs. The receptor's source is a woman aged 35 to 49 in good health. Some clones in this sample may be carry-over from other donors' samples. The V call is TRBV11-1, the J call TRBJ2-3, with 7 nucleotides matching TRBD2. In DNA form, the CDR3 reads TGTGCCAGCAGCTTAGCAGGACTAGCAGATACGCAGTATTTT. Its translation: CASSLAGLADTQYF. The variable domain in full, completed from reference TRBV11-1 and TRBJ2-3, reads EAEVAQSPRYKITEKSQAVAFWCDPISGHATLYWYRQILGQGPELLVQFQDESVVDDSQLPKDRFSAERLKGVDSTLKIQPAELGDSAMYLCASSLAGLADTQYFGPGTRLTVL.